This entry describes one T cell receptor beta chain. Patients of the Seattle cohort, enrolled during active infection, were followed longitudinally. CDR1 and CDR2 from the germline V gene are MDHEN and SYDVKM. There are 14 residues in the CDR3. The V end was cut by 6 bases, the J end by 4 bases, with 13 bases between. The data were obtained in a study of blood T cell repertoires in COVID-19. Overall study: Sites across the United States, Italy and Spain contributed samples from acute and convalescent COVID-19. PBMCs, B-cell-depleted T cells, or T cells were the source of the cDNA or gDNA that made up the material.

As originally analysed: The authors estimated nucleated cell counts from reference gene primer amplification. Sequencing used immunoSEQ multiplex PCR; TCRdb keeps in-frame clones, though not all of them. V and J calls and clone size are given by that table; D and trimming were obtained from the DNA. The table includes around 180,000 clones, more than 75% detected once. The chain joins TRBV28 to TRBJ1-5, with D possibly TRBD1 on 6 matching bases. The sequence derives from a person aged 65-85 years with COVID-19, enrolled during active disease. The sequencing input was peripheral blood. The CDR3 spells CASRAGTSNQPQHF. The CDR3 DNA reads TGTGCCAGCAGGGCCGGGACATCGAATCAGCCCCAGCATTTT.